This T cell receptor (beta chain) was found in a study of cytomegalovirus exposure and HLA in healthy donors. Findings and limits, study-wide: Among TCR sequences, most were rare, though some public TCRs appeared in many donors.

As for this clone: What it binds is unknown.

60 Vbeta and 13 Jbeta primers were used in PCR. The assay was immunoSEQ multiplex PCR, and TCRdb's table has in-frame clones only and misses some. Among approximately 100,000 clones listed, about 80% were seen once. The sequenced sample consisted of PBMCs. The clonotype was recovered from a man aged 35 to 55 in good health and CMV-seronegative.

The CDR3 nucleotides read TGTGCCAGCAGCTTAGGAGTTATCAGGGGGCCAAGAACAACTGAAGCTTTCTTT. This codes for CASSLGVIRGPRTTEAFF. The chain joins TRBV7-8 to TRBJ1-1, with 8 bases fitting TRBD1. The V segment lost 1 base and the J segment 5 bases; nucleotides outside the gene matches: 15. This CDR3 comprises 18 residues. Germline V lookup: CDR1 SGHVS, CDR2 FQNEAQ.